This T cell receptor (beta chain) was found in a study of blood T cell repertoires in COVID-19 (dated by TCRdb to the early 2020s). At the level of the whole study: Collaborator samples came from the United States, Italy and Spain and covered acute and convalescent phases of COVID-19. Sample metadata almost always included a de-identified subject ID, COVID-19 status, age in years and sex. The repertoires were released in a freely available public database intended as a resource for research on the immune response to SARS-CoV-2. The samples were drawn from the first 160 participants of the ongoing ImmuneRACE study and from 950 to 1,500 subjects provided by 6 global collaborators. Subjects who had been exposed to COVID-19, were actively infected with it, or had recovered from it provided the deeply sampled blood TCRbeta repertoires that made up the dataset. Where HLA class I and class II types were available, the types were taken from metadata supplied by the sample provider, not from assay-based typing. The prospective study material was composed of cDNA or gDNA derived from T cells, B-cell-depleted T cells, or PBMCs. Beyond this particular receptor, the publication reports: The quantity of clinical and demographic metadata differed by source and by participant and was supplied without curation.

TCRbeta CDR3 regions were amplified from genomic DNA using the immunoSEQ Assay, a bias-controlled multiplex PCR. As for the authors' bioinformatics: Within the assay, amplification of reference gene primers was used to estimate how many nucleated cells each sample contained. To quantify the absolute abundance of each unique TCRbeta CDR3 rearrangement, sequence reads were collapsed and filtered. Productive Simpson clonality was computed per sample as the square root of Simpson's diversity index over productive rearrangements. Entries here come from immuneACCESS through TCRdb and include only in-frame sequences with V and J called. Some clones fail to appear in such tables; in the studies checked, an unresolved V gene covers under half of the shortfall, and the cause of the remainder is unknown. Clone size and V and J calls were adopted from that table, with D and trimming inferred from the DNA. The sample data list around 260,000 clones, and 65% to 90% of these were observed just once. The ten largest clones capture roughly 15% of the sample.

As for this clone: The specificity of this receptor is unknown. Qualities for individual bases were not recorded, and no much larger clone is one base off.

The collaborating institutions used their own protocols to collect whole blood in K2EDTA tubes. Collaborator samples were shipped for TCRbeta analysis as frozen whole blood, isolated PBMCs, or DNA extracted from either sample type. The V end loses 2 bases and the J end loses 14 bases, and a stretch of 15 bases separates them. The germline V gene gives CDR1 as MDHEN and CDR2 as SYDVKM. Taken from cysteine to phenylalanine, the CDR3 has 12 residues. Only the CDR3 part of the read is kept: 36 bases, read in frame from the first base. The V and J segments used are TRBV28 and TRBJ1-2; no D gene can be assigned with confidence. The sequence came from a human donor in a cohort sampled during active COVID-19. Sequencing input: peripheral blood. Read as DNA, the sequence is TGTGCCAGCAGTTTACCCGCGCAGGCCCCGACCTTC. Translated, it reads CASSLPAQAPTF.